One and the same sample provided the 2 T cell receptor beta chains below, sequenced in a study of cytomegalovirus exposure and HLA in healthy donors. The PCR had 60 Vbeta and 13 Jbeta primers. The repertoire was sequenced with immunoSEQ multiplex PCR; TCRdb's copy has only in-frame clones and lacks some. In the table there are around 40,000 clones, over 60% of which are singletons. What was sequenced was PBMCs. The receptor source for this set is a young woman in good health and CMV-seronegative.

This clone turned up a few times. The genes are TRBV4-2 and TRBJ2-7; tentatively, D is TRBD1 (7 bases). Trimming removed 2 bases from V and 5 bases from J, with 19 bases in between. The CDR3 covers 16 residues. CDR1 and CDR2 (germline): LGHNA, YNFKEQ. In DNA, the CDR3 is TGTGCCAGCAGCCAAAGAGACGGACAGGAGGGGAACGAGCAGTACTTC. It encodes CASSQRDGQEGNEQYF.

This clone was seen once. This chain uses TRBV28 with TRBJ1-2; 11 bases agree with TRBD1. With V trimmed by 5 bases and J by 7 bases, 6 bases remained unmatched. From germline, CDR1 is MDHEN and CDR2 SYDVKM. The length of the CDR3 is 14 residues. The DNA of the CDR3 is TGTGCCAGCAGTACTGGGGACAGGGGGTCTGGCTACACCTTC. This translates into CASSTGDRGSGYTF.